These T cell receptor beta chains were read from a single sample in a study of T-cell reconstitution after alpha-beta-depleted transplantation in children. TCRdb ran MiXCR on the PCR reads and lists one entry per CDR3 protein. The sample has about 460,000 distinct CDR3 sequences, 8% to 11% seen once; the top ten hold about 2.1%. The sequences come from PBMCs, collected before TCRalphabeta/CD19-depleted stem cell transplant. All receptors derive from a child younger than 10 with inherited bone marrow failure, due to receive a stem cell transplant. The CDR3 runs from the conserved cysteine through the conserved F or W. A D gene is named only where the DNA matches it firmly. For some rows the clone size is stated as once, few or many, or as a class when expanded; others skip it.

J	D	size	V	DNA	CDR3
TRBJ2-3	-	few	TRBV20-1	TGCAGTGCTAGCCCGTCCATGGGGGGCCCAAGTTCTGATACGCAGTATTTT	CSASPSMGGPSSDTQYF
TRBJ1-1	-	many	TRBV25-1	TGTGCCAGCACCAGAGGGGGTGGTTTAACTGAAGCTTTCTTT	CASTRGGGLTEAFF
TRBJ2-7	-	many	TRBV5-1	TGCGCCAGCAGCCTGGATGACAGCTACTACGAGCAGTACTTC	CASSLDDSYYEQYF
TRBJ2-7	TRBD1	many	TRBV20-1	TGCAGTGCCACAACTCGGACAGGGCACTCCTACGAGCAGTACTTC	CSATTRTGHSYEQYF
TRBJ2-7	TRBD2	many	TRBV4-1	TGCGCCAGCAGCCACGGTACCGGGACTAGCGGGAGGAAGCAGTACTTC	CASSHGTGTSGRKQYF
TRBJ1-5	-	many	TRBV4-1	TGCGCCAGCAGCCAACCTAATCAGCCCCAGCATTTT	CASSQPNQPQHF
TRBJ2-1	-	few	TRBV7-9	TGTGCCAGCAGTCGTCCGGGGGCGGGAGTGAGGGGGGAACAGTTCTTC	CASSRPGAGVRGEQFF
TRBJ2-2	-	-	TRBV28	TGTGCCAGCACCCGTTACGCCCCGCGGGGGAACACCGGGGAGCTGTTTTTT	CASTRYAPRGNTGELFF
TRBJ2-1	TRBD2	many	TRBV6-5	TGTGCCAGCAAAGGACTAGCGGGAGTTGGCGATGAGCAGTTCTTC	CASKGLAGVGDEQFF
TRBJ2-1	-	-	TRBV10-1	TGCGCCAGCAGTGAGAACTACAATGAGCAGTTCTTC	CASSENYNEQFF
TRBJ2-7	TRBD1	many	TRBV2	TGTGCCAGCAGTGACCAGGGGGCGGACTACGAGCAGTACTTC	CASSDQGADYEQYF
TRBJ2-3	TRBD2	many	TRBV18	TGTGCCAGCTCACTCGCGGGACTAGGATCAGATACGCAGTATTTT	CASSLAGLGSDTQYF
TRBJ2-3	-	many	TRBV4-3	TGCGCCAGCAGCCAAGATTTTTCCCTCTACACAGATACGCAGTATTTT	CASSQDFSLYTDTQYF
TRBJ2-7	-	-	TRBV18	TGTGCCAGCTCACCCACGACCGGAGACGAGCAGTACTTC	CASSPTTGDEQYF
TRBJ1-1	TRBD1	many	TRBV7-2	TGTGCCAGCAGCCTGACTACGACAGGGCTCACTGAAGCTTTCTTT	CASSLTTTGLTEAFF
TRBJ2-1	-	few	TRBV24-1	TGTGCCACCAGTGATTTGAGGGGACACGATGAGCAGTTCTTC	CATSDLRGHDEQFF
TRBJ2-1	TRBD2	many	TRBV29-1	TGCAGCGTTGAAGATCTTTCCCCGACTAGCCATGGGGCCTACAATGAGCAGTTCTTC	CSVEDLSPTSHGAYNEQFF
TRBJ1-2	-	few	TRBV15	TGTGCCACCAGCAGAGATCCCGGGGGCAGGTACTATGGCTACACCTTC	CATSRDPGGRYYGYTF
TRBJ2-3	-	many	TRBV12-3/TRBV12-4	TGTGCCAGCAGTACCTTCACAGATACGCAGTATTTT	CASSTFTDTQYF
TRBJ2-1	-	many	TRBV11-2	TGTGCCAGCAGCCCACCACTAGTAAATGAGCAGTTCTTC	CASSPPLVNEQFF
TRBJ2-1	TRBD2	many	TRBV14	TGTGCCAGCAGCCTGGGCGGGAGGTCCCCTGAGCAGTTCTTC	CASSLGGRSPEQFF
TRBJ1-5	-	many	TRBV10-3	TGTGCCATCAGTGAGTCGCAGGGGCAGCCCCAGCATTTT	CAISESQGQPQHF
TRBJ2-1	TRBD2	many	TRBV20-1	TGCAGTGCTAGGGGGTTGACTAGCGGGATTTACAATGAGCAGTTCTTC	CSARGLTSGIYNEQFF
TRBJ2-4	TRBD1	many	TRBV5-1	TGCGCCAGCAGCTCGACAGGGTCCAGCGGAGGAAACATTCAGTACTTC	CASSSTGSSGGNIQYF
TRBJ2-1	TRBD2	many	TRBV5-1	TGCGCCAGCAGCTTGGTTCCCGGGAGGGTGAATGAGCAGTTCTTC	CASSLVPGRVNEQFF
TRBJ2-5	-	many	TRBV5-1	TGCGCCAGCAGGGAGGGGGAAGCCGAAGAGACCCAGTACTTC	CASREGEAEETQYF
TRBJ1-5	TRBD1	many	TRBV6-6	TGTGCCAGCAGGATACAGGGGTATAGCAATCAGCCCCAGCATTTT	CASRIQGYSNQPQHF
TRBJ1-5	-	many	TRBV12-3/TRBV12-4	TGTGCCAGCAGTTTAGCATACAGCAATCAGCCCCAGCATTTT	CASSLAYSNQPQHF
TRBJ1-6	-	-	TRBV7-8	TGTGCCAGCAGCTTTGTCCCCGCGGGCGGATATAATTCACCCCTCCACTTT	CASSFVPAGGYNSPLHF
TRBJ2-1	TRBD2	-	TRBV7-2	TGTGCCAGCAGCTTACGGGCGGGAGAAGGTCACAATGAGCAGTTCTTC	CASSLRAGEGHNEQFF
TRBJ2-7	-	many	TRBV4-3	TGCGCCAGCAGCCAAGACTACCTAGCCTTCTCCTACGAGCAGTACTTC	CASSQDYLAFSYEQYF
TRBJ1-4	-	many	TRBV9	TGTGCCAGCAGCCCGGGACGGTTTAATGAAAAACTGTTTTTT	CASSPGRFNEKLFF
TRBJ2-3	-	many	TRBV5-1	TGCGCCAGCAGTGGTTCCGGGAGTGGTGATACGCAGTATTTT	CASSGSGSGDTQYF
TRBJ2-1	TRBD2	many	TRBV20-1	TGCAGTGCGACGACTAGCGGGAGGGCCGGTGAGCAGTTCTTC	CSATTSGRAGEQFF
TRBJ2-1	TRBD1	-	TRBV4-3	TGCGCCAGCAGCGCCCGTCAGGGGGCTTTGTCCTACAATGAGCAGTTCTTC	CASSARQGALSYNEQFF